This T cell receptor beta chain was sequenced for a study of T cell repertoires in cytomegalovirus infection. Each CDR3 protein is one row after TCRdb ran MiXCR on the reads. The sample includes roughly 920,000 distinct CDR3 sequences, approximately 31% of them seen just once. Turning to this clonotype: Its antigen is still unknown.

This TCR came from a human donor in good health (CMV status not recorded). Some clones in this sample may be carry-over from other donors' samples. The sequencing used cultured CD8+ T cells from PBMCs, collected from culture after CMV antigen stimulation.

CDR3 in amino acids: CASSERGSGQRPNEKLFF. The CDR3 DNA sequence: TGTGCCAGCAGTGAAAGGGGGTCCGGACAAAGACCGAATGAAAAACTGTTTTTT. The rearrangement uses TRBV2 and TRBJ1-4; a weak D match, TRBD1 (6 bases). The CDR3 is 18 amino acids. The V end was cut by 2 bases, the J end by 5 bases, with 21 bases between. Germline V gene sequence: CDR1 SNHLY, CDR2 FYNNEI.